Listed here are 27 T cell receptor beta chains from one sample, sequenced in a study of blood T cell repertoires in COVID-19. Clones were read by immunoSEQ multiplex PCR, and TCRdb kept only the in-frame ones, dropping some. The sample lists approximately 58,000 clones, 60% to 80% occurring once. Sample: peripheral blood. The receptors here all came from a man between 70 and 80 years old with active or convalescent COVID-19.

CDR3 nucleotide sequence: TGTGCCAGCAGCTCCGGGGGTAGCGGATACAATGAGCAGTTCTTC. Amino acid sequence: CASSSGGSGYNEQFF. The chain combines TRBV7-9 with TRBJ2-1, with D possibly matching TRBD2 (6 bases). V lost 4 bases, J lost 4 bases, and 14 bases lay in between. The germline CDR1 and CDR2 sequences are SEHNR and FQNEAQ (reference sequence). The CDR3 totals 15 residues.

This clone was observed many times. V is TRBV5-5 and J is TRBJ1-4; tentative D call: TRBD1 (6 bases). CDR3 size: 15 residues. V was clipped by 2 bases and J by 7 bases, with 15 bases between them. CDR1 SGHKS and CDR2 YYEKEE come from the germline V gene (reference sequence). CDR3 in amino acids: CASSLQGRAAEKLFF. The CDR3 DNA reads TGTGCCAGCAGCTTACAGGGAAGGGCGGCTGAAAAACTGTTTTTT. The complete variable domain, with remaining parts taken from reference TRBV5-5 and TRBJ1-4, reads DAGVTQSPTHLIKTRGQQVTLRCSPISGHKSVSWYQQVLGQGPQFIFQYYEKEERGRGNFPDRFSARQFPNYSSELNVNALLLGDSALYLCASSLQGRAAEKLFFGSGTQLSVL.

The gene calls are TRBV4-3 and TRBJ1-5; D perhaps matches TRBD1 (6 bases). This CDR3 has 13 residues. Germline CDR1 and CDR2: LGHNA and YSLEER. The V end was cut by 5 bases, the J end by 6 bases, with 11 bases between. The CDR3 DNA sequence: TGCGCCAGCAGCAGGTCACAGGGTCAGCCCCAGCATTTT. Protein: CASSRSQGQPQHF.

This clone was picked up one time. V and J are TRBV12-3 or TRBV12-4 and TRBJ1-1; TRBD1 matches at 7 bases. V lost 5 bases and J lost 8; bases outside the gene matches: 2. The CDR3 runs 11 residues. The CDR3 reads CASSRGREAFF. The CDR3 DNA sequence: TGTGCCAGCAGTAGGGGGCGCGAAGCTTTCTTT.

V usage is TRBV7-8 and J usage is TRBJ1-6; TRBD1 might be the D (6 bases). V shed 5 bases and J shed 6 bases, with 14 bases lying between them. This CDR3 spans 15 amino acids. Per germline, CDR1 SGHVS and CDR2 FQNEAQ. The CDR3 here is CASSLRQASNSPLHF. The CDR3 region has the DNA TGTGCCAGCAGCCTACGACAGGCGAGTAATTCACCCCTCCACTTT.

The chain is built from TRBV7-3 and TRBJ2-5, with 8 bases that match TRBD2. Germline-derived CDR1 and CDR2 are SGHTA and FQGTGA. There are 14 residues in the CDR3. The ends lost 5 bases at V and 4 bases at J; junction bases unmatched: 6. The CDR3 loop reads CASSLSGSGETQYF. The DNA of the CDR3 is TGTGCCAGCAGCCTCAGCGGGAGTGGAGAGACCCAGTACTTC.

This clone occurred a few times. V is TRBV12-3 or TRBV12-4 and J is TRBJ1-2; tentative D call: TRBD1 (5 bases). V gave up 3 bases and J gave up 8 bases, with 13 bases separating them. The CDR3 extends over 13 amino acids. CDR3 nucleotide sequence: TGTGCCAGCAGTTTTAGGGCAGGGTGGGGCTACACCTTC. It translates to CASSFRAGWGYTF.

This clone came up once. DNA for the CDR3: TGTGCCACCAGTGCCTCCCCTAGCCTGGGAGAGACCCAGTACTTC. This gives the protein CATSASPSLGETQYF. The chain couples TRBV24-1 to TRBJ2-5, with a weak D call TRBD2 (5 bases). Germline loops: CDR1 KGHDR, CDR2 SFDVKD. The CDR3 length is 15 residues. V was pared by 5 bases and J by 4 bases, with 16 bases between.

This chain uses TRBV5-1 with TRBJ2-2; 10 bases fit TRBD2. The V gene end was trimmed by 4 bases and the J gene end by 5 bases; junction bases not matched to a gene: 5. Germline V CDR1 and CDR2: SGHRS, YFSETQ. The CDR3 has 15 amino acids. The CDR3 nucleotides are TGCGCCAGCAGCGTTAGCGGGGGGAGGACCGGGGAGCTGTTTTTT. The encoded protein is CASSVSGGRTGELFF.

CDR3 sequence: CASSHGGGSQPQHF. The DNA for the CDR3 is TGTGCCAGCAGTCACGGTGGGGGGAGTCAGCCCCAGCATTTT. This rearrangement joins TRBV6-2 or TRBV6-3 to TRBJ1-5; maybe TRBD1 (5 bases). With 5 bases removed from V and 6 bases from J, the gap between germline ends came to 14 bases. This CDR3 is 14 amino acids long. The V gene's germline CDR1 is MNHEY and CDR2 SVGEGT.

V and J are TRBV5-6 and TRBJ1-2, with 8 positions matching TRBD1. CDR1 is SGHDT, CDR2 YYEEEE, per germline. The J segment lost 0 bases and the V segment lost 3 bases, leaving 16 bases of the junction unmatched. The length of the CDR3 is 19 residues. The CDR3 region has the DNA TGTGCCAGCAGCTCTCTACAGGGGGGTATGGTGGCTGCTAACTATGGCTACACCTTC. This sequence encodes CASSSLQGGMVAANYGYTF.

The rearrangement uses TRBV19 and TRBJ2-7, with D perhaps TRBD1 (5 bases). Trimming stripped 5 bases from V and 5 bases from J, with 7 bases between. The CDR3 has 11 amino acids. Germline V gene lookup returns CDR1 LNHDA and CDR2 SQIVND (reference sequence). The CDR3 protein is CASSQGDEQYF. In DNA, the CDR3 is TGTGCCAGTAGTCAGGGTGACGAGCAGTACTTC.

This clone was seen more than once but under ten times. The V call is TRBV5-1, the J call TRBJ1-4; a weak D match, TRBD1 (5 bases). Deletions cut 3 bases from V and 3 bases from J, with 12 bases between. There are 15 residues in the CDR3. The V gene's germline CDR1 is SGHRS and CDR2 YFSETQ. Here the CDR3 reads CASSWAGVANEKLFF. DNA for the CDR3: TGCGCCAGCAGCTGGGCGGGGGTCGCTAATGAAAAACTGTTTTTT.

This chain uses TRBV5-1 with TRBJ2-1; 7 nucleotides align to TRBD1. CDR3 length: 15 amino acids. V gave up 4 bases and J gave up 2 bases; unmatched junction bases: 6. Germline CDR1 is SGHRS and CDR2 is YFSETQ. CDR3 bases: TGCGCCAGCAGCACAATGACAGGGCCCTACAATGAGCAGTTCTTC. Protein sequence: CASSTMTGPYNEQFF.

CDR3 DNA sequence: TGTGCCAGCAGCTTGATAGGGAGGAGGGGTACTGAAGCTTTCTTT. Translation gives CASSLIGRRGTEAFF. The chain couples TRBV5-4 to TRBJ1-1, with D perhaps matching TRBD1 (5 bases). The germline CDR1 and CDR2 sequences are SGHNT and YYREEE (reference sequence). Deletions cut 1 base from V and 5 bases from J, with 15 bases between. The CDR3 spans 15 residues.

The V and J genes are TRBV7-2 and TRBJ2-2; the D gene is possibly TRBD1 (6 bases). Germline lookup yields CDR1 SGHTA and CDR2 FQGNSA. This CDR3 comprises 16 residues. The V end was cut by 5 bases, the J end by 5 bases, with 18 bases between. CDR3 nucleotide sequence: TGTGCCAGCAGCGAAGGGGACAATCTACGGACCGGGGAGCTGTTTTTT. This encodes CASSEGDNLRTGELFF.

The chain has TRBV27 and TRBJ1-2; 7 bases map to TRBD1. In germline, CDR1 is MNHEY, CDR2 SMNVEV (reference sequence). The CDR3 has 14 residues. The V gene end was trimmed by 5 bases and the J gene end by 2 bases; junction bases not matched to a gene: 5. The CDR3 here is CASSEGGQNYGYTF. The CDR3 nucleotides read TGTGCCAGCAGTGAAGGGGGCCAGAACTATGGCTACACCTTC.

CDR3 sequence: CASSQGLADTADTQYF. As DNA, the CDR3 is TGTGCCAGCTCACAGGGGCTAGCGGACACCGCAGATACGCAGTATTTT. The chain has TRBV18 and TRBJ2-3, with 7 bases lining up with TRBD2. The V and J ends lost 4 bases and 4 bases, in that order; junction bases with no gene match: 11. Germline CDR1 and CDR2: KGHSH and LQKENI. CDR3 length equals 16 residues.

DNA for the CDR3: TGTGCCAGCAGCGTGGGGCAGACTGCTTCCTACGAGCAGTACTTC. Encoded protein: CASSVGQTASYEQYF. The chain is built from TRBV9 and TRBJ2-7; possibly TRBD1 for D (5 bases). The CDR3 is 15 amino acids. CDR1 is SGDLS and CDR2 is YYNGEE in the germline V gene. V was trimmed by 2 bases and J by 1 base, leaving 13 bases between them.

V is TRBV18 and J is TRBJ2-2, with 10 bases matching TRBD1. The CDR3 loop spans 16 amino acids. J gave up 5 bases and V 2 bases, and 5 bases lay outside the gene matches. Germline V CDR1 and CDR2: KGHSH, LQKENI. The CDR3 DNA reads TGTGCCAGCTCACCATCCGGGACAGGGGATACCGGGGAGCTGTTTTTT. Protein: CASSPSGTGDTGELFF.

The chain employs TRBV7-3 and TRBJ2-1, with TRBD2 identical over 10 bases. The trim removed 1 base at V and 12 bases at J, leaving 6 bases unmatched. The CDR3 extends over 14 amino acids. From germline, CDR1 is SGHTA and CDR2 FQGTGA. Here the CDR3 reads CASSLMASGSMQFF. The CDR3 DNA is TGTGCCAGCAGCTTAATGGCTAGCGGGAGTATGCAGTTCTTC.

CDR3 sequence reads: CASSPWTGGETQYF. CDR3 sequence (DNA): TGTGCCAGCAGCCCGTGGACGGGAGGGGAGACCCAGTACTTC. The gene calls are TRBV7-9 and TRBJ2-5; 8 bases are shared with TRBD2. V lost 5 bases, J lost 5 bases, and 7 bases stayed unmatched. The CDR3 is made up of 14 amino acids. Germline-derived CDR1 and CDR2 are SEHNR and FQNEAQ (reference sequence).

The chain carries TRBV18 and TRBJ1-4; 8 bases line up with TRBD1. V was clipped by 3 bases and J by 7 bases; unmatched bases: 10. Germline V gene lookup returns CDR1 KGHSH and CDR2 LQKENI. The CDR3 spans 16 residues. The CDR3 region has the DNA TGTGCCAGCTCACCCAGACAGGGGACGGCTGGTGAAAAACTGTTTTTT. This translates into CASSPRQGTAGEKLFF.

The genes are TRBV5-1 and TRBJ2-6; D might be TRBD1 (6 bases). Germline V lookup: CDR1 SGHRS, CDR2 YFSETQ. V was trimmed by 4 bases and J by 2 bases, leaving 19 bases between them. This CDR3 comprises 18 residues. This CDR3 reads CASSPRGPNGAGANVLTF. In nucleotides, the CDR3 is TGCGCCAGCAGCCCCAGGGGCCCGAACGGAGCTGGGGCCAACGTCCTGACTTTC. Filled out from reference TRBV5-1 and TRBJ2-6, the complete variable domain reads KAGVTQTPRYLIKTRGQQVTLSCSPISGHRSVSWYQQTPGQGLQFLFEYFSETQRNKGNFPGRFSGRQFSNSRSEMNVSTLELGDSALYLCASSPRGPNGAGANVLTFGAGSRLTVL.

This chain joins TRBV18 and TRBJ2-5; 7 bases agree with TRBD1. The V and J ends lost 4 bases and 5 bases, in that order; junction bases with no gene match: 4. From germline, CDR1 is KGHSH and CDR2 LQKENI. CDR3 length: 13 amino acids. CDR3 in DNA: TGTGCCAGCTCACGAGGGACAGTCGAGACCCAGTACTTC. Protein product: CASSRGTVETQYF. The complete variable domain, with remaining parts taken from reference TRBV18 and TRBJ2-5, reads NAGVMQNPRHLVRRRGQEARLRCSPMKGHSHVYWYRQLPEEGLKFMVYLQKENIIDESGMPKERFSAEFPKEGPSILRIQQVVRGDSAAYFCASSRGTVETQYFGPGTRLLVL.

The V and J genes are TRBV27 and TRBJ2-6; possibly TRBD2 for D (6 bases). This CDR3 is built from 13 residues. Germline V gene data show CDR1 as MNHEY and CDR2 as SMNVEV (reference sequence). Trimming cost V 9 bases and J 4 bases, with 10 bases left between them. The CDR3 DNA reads TGTGCCAGTTGGGGGGAGGGGGCCAACGTCCTGACTTTC. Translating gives CASWGEGANVLTF.

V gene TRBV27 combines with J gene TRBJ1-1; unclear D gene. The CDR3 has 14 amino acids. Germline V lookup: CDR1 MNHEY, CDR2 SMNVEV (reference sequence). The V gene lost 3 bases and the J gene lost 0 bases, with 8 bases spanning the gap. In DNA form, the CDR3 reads TGTGCCAGCAGTTTTGGAGGGATGAACACTGAAGCTTTCTTT. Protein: CASSFGGMNTEAFF.